This entry lists 10 T cell receptor beta chains sequenced from one sample in a study of long-term antiretroviral therapy in people with HIV. The libraries were made with immunoSEQ v3.0 at survey level. Some clones are missing from TCRdb's copy, which holds only in-frame ones; the method was immunoSEQ multiplex PCR. This sample carries 30,000 to 40,000 clones, approximately 85% of them seen once, and the ten largest clones take around 4.4%. The specimen was unsorted PBMCs, collected around 3.3 years after starting antiretroviral therapy. These receptor sequences come from a man younger than 30 with HIV.

The chain employs TRBV7-8 and TRBJ2-3; tentatively, D is TRBD1 (5 bases). The germline CDR1 and CDR2 sequences are SGHVS and FQNEAQ. CDR3 length: 19 residues. Trimming removed 6 bases from V and 7 bases from J, with 32 bases in between. The CDR3 reads CASRRQGRASFGADNTQYF. In nucleotides, the CDR3 is TGTGCCAGCAGGAGGCAAGGCCGGGCCAGTTTTGGGGCCGATAATACGCAGTATTTT.

The chain uses TRBV7-8 and TRBJ1-2; D remains ambiguous. CDR3 length equals 13 residues. V was cut by 0 bases and J by 7 bases, with 9 bases left in between. Germline CDR1 is SGHVS and CDR2 is FQNEAQ. CDR3 DNA sequence: TGTGCCAGCAGCTTAGCGGGTTACCGTGGCTACACCTTC. Amino acid sequence: CASSLAGYRGYTF.

This clone was seen a few times. The chain employs TRBV20-1 and TRBJ2-1; D unclear. Trimming shortened V by 2 bases and J by 9 bases, and 8 bases separated the two germline ends. This CDR3 has 11 amino acids. Germline V CDR1 and CDR2: DFQATT, SNEGSKA (reference sequence). The CDR3 protein is CSARHPGEQFF. In DNA form, the CDR3 reads TGCAGTGCTAGACATCCAGGTGAGCAGTTCTTC.

This chain connects TRBV5-1 to TRBJ1-1; a possible D gene is TRBD1 (5 bases). Germline CDR1 SGHRS, CDR2 YFSETQ. V gave up 3 bases and J gave up 13 bases, with 19 bases separating them. This CDR3 region has 13 residues. Here the CDR3 DNA reads TGCGCCAGCAGCTCCGAGGGGCTCCCGAGGAGTTTCTTT. Translation gives CASSSEGLPRSFF.

The gene calls are TRBV7-9 and TRBJ1-4; 12 bases agree with TRBD1. Germline assignment: CDR1 SEHNR and CDR2 FQNEAQ (reference sequence). This CDR3 contains 19 residues. With V trimmed by 0 bases and J by 5 bases, 10 bases remained unmatched. Here the CDR3 reads CASSLAWPGQGAGNEKLFF. CDR3 DNA sequence: TGTGCCAGCAGCTTAGCCTGGCCGGGACAGGGGGCAGGGAATGAAAAACTGTTTTTT.

The chain uses TRBV5-1 and TRBJ1-2, with 10 nucleotides matching TRBD1. This CDR3 has 13 residues. Trimming removed 4 bases from V and 9 bases from J; junction bases left unmatched: 6. Germline values: CDR1 SGHRS, CDR2 YFSETQ. The DNA of the CDR3 is TGCGCCAGCAGCCTGGGGACAGGGGATCGCTACACCTTC. It translates to CASSLGTGDRYTF.

This clone was observed a single time. As DNA, the CDR3 is TGTGCCAGCAGTTTAGGGACAGGGCGCAATCAGCCCCAGCATTTT. This translates into CASSLGTGRNQPQHF. The chain couples TRBV27 to TRBJ1-5; 9 nucleotides agree with TRBD1. Unmatched junction bases numbered 1, after V lost 2 bases and J lost 2 bases. Germline CDR1 MNHEY, CDR2 SMNVEV (reference sequence). This CDR3 has 15 residues.

This clone appeared a few times. The J gene is TRBJ1-1, the V gene TRBV25-1; the D gene is possibly TRBD1 (6 bases). The V and J ends lost 8 bases and 8 bases respectively, with 9 bases between them. CDR3 length equals 10 residues. Looked up from germline, CDR1 is MGHDK and CDR2 is SYGVNS. In DNA form, the CDR3 reads TGTGCCAGCCCCGACAGGGAAGCTTTCTTT. It translates to CASPDREAFF.

The rearrangement links TRBV5-4 to TRBJ2-1; TRBD2 aligns across 8 bases. Trimming at V came to 0 bases and at J to 9 bases, leaving 5 bases not matched to a gene. Germline values: CDR1 SGHNT, CDR2 YYREEE (reference sequence). The CDR3 loop spans 14 amino acids. This chain's CDR3 is CASSLGLAIGEQFF. Here the CDR3 DNA reads TGTGCCAGCAGCTTGGGACTAGCGATTGGTGAGCAGTTCTTC. The full variable domain, rest sourced from reference TRBV5-4 and TRBJ2-1, is ETGVTQSPTHLIKTRGQQVTLRCSSQSGHNTVSWYQQALGQGPQFIFQYYREEENGRGNFPPRFSGLQFPNYSSELNVNALELDDSALYLCASSLGLAIGEQFFGPGTRLTVL.

V gene TRBV7-2 combines with J gene TRBJ1-2, with D possibly TRBD1 on 5 matching bases. The CDR3 has 15 amino acids. The V and J ends lost 1 base and 4 bases respectively, with 13 bases between them. Germline V gene sequence: CDR1 SGHTA, CDR2 FQGNSA. CDR3 nucleotide sequence: TGTGCCAGCAGCTTAGATTCGGGGCAGGGCTATGGCTACACCTTC. Protein product: CASSLDSGQGYGYTF.